Shown below are 22 T cell receptor beta chains from a single sample sequenced in a study of T cells in tuberculosis. The protocol was immunoSEQ multiplex PCR, while the TCRdb copy is restricted to in-frame clones and leaves out a portion. This table holds approximately 30,000 clones, around 92% found once. The sequencing sample was made of PBMCs. These receptor sequences come from a donor under 30 with latent tuberculosis or without tuberculosis infection. Some clones in this sample may be carry-over from other donors' samples.

The chain uses TRBV30 and TRBJ1-2; D might be TRBD1 (5 bases). This CDR3 is 13 amino acids long. Germline V gene sequence: CDR1 GTSNPN, CDR2 SVGIG (reference sequence). The V and J ends lost 2 bases and 8 bases respectively, with 15 bases between them. The CDR3 loop reads CAWSTGLISGYTF. CDR3 in DNA: TGTGCCTGGAGTACGGGACTCATCAGCGGCTACACCTTC.

The rearrangement links TRBV30 to TRBJ2-2; the match to TRBD2 covers 9 bases. Germline V gene lookup returns CDR1 GTSNPN and CDR2 SVGIG (reference sequence). The V and J ends lost 2 bases and 2 bases, in that order; junction bases with no gene match: 6. The CDR3 loop spans 16 amino acids. CDR3 in DNA: TGTGCCTGGAGTAGGGCTAGCGGGACCAACACCGGGGAGCTGTTTTTT. Translated: CAWSRASGTNTGELFF.

The rearrangement links TRBV7-6 to TRBJ1-4; maybe TRBD1 (6 bases). Germline lookup yields CDR1 SGHVS and CDR2 FNYEAQ. V gave up 1 base and J gave up 4 bases, with 13 bases separating them. The CDR3 is 16 residues long. CDR3 sequence (DNA): TGTGCCAGCAGCTTAGAGACCCGAGGGGGTAATGAAAAACTGTTTTTT. It translates to CASSLETRGGNEKLFF.

The genes are TRBV7-9 and TRBJ1-1; 8 bases line up with TRBD1. Germline CDR1 and CDR2: SEHNR and FQNEAQ (reference sequence). The CDR3 runs to 14 residues. V trimming: 6 bases; J trimming: 9 bases; junction bases outside the gene matches: 12. CDR3: CASSPTGGQEQAFF. The DNA for the CDR3 is TGTGCCAGCAGTCCGACTGGGGGACAGGAGCAAGCTTTCTTT.

This clone was recorded once. The V gene is TRBV19, the J gene TRBJ1-2; the D gene is possibly TRBD1 (6 bases). The CDR3 spans 15 residues. With 3 bases removed from V and 4 bases from J, the gap between germline ends came to 15 bases. Germline values: CDR1 LNHDA, CDR2 SQIVND (reference sequence). The CDR3 DNA reads TGTGCCAGTAGTATCGCCGTACAGGGATTCTATGGCTACACCTTC. It codes for CASSIAVQGFYGYTF. Looking up the rest from reference TRBV19 and TRBJ1-2 gives the full variable domain: DGGITQSPKYLFRKEGQNVTLSCEQNLNHDAMYWYRQDPGQGLRLIYYSQIVNDFQKGDIAEGYSVSREKKESFPLTVTSAQKNPTAFYLCASSIAVQGFYGYTFGSGTRLTVV.

This clone is a singleton in its sample. The chain recombines TRBV4-1 with TRBJ2-3; 10 bases map to TRBD2. V shed 6 bases and J 2 bases; nucleotides not matched to a gene: 5. CDR1 and CDR2 (germline): MGHRA, YSYEKL. This CDR3 contains 15 residues. The CDR3: CASRTSGTFTDTQYF. Written as DNA, the CDR3 is TGCGCCAGCAGAACTAGCGGGACTTTCACAGATACGCAGTATTTT.

This chain links TRBV5-1 with TRBJ2-1; TRBD2 matches 10 bases. J was trimmed by 8 bases and V by 2 bases; bases with no gene match: 4. This CDR3 has 14 amino acids. From germline, CDR1 is SGHRS and CDR2 YFSETQ. The CDR3 bases are TGCGCCAGCAGCTTTCAGCGGGGGGGCGATGAGCAGTTCTTC. This gives the protein CASSFQRGGDEQFF.

The chain uses TRBV2 and TRBJ1-2, with D perhaps TRBD1 (6 bases). This CDR3 comprises 13 residues. CDR1 is SNHLY, CDR2 FYNNEI, per germline. Trimming removed 6 bases at V and 7 bases at J, with 15 bases between. The chain's CDR3 is CASSGQSIGGYTF. The CDR3 nucleotides read TGTGCCAGCAGCGGACAGTCTATAGGTGGCTACACCTTC.

The chain links TRBV4-1 to TRBJ1-5, with TRBD1 matching over 8 bases. Germline CDR1 is MGHRA and CDR2 is YSYEKL. The CDR3 sequence is 17 residues long. The junction had 10 bases not matched to a gene; V was cut back by 3 bases and J by 3 bases. Here the CDR3 DNA reads TGCGCCAGCAGCCAGGTTACTTCACAGGGGGACAATCAGCCCCAGCATTTT. It yields the protein CASSQVTSQGDNQPQHF.

This clone was seen just once. The junction and the germline gene differ at one end; a read error may be behind it. This rearrangement joins TRBV7-2 to TRBJ2-3, with TRBD2 matching 12 bases. The V gene's germline CDR1 is SGHTA and CDR2 FQGNSA. The CDR3 has 13 amino acids. In DNA, the CDR3 is TGTGCCAGCAGCCTAGCGGGAGGGGATACGCAGTATTTT. Its protein product is CASSLAGGDTQYF.

This chain joins TRBV2 and TRBJ1-1; 8 bases are a match to TRBD1. Trimming took 4 bases from V and 4 from J; bases not matched to a gene: 5. CDR3 length: 14 amino acids. CDR1 SNHLY and CDR2 FYNNEI come from the germline V gene. CDR3 sequence: CASSVDRASTEAFF. CDR3 bases: TGTGCCAGCAGTGTGGACAGGGCGAGCACTGAAGCTTTCTTT.

The rearrangement joins TRBV6-6 to TRBJ2-1; the match to TRBD2 covers 12 bases. Germline V CDR1 and CDR2: MNHNY, SVGAGI (reference sequence). After removal of 6 bases from V and 4 bases from J, the junction contained 4 bases not matched to a gene. The CDR3 is 15 residues long. As DNA, the CDR3 is TGTGCCAGCAGCCCACTAGCGGGGGGATACAATGAGCAGTTCTTC. This translates into CASSPLAGGYNEQFF.

On this clone itself: The same CDR3 also results from other DNA sequences found in this sample. The J gene is TRBJ2-7, the V gene TRBV7-9; 9 positions agree with TRBD1. The V gene end was trimmed by 1 base and the J gene end by 4 bases; junction bases not matched to a gene: 2. Germline V lookup: CDR1 SEHNR, CDR2 FQNEAQ (reference sequence). The CDR3 runs 14 residues. The CDR3 coding sequence is TGTGCCAGCAGCTTAGGACAGGGGGTATACGAGCAGTACTTC. Its translation is CASSLGQGVYEQYF.

V usage is TRBV2 and J usage is TRBJ2-7; 13 bases align to TRBD2. V gave up 8 bases and J gave up 2 bases; unmatched junction bases: 6. There are 15 residues in the CDR3. The germline V gene encodes CDR1 SNHLY and CDR2 FYNNEI. CDR3 loop: CASRLAGGPTYEQYF. For the CDR3, the DNA is TGTGCCAGCCGACTAGCGGGGGGTCCTACCTACGAGCAGTACTTC.

This clone occurred once. The CDR3 protein is CASQRPPTEAFF. The CDR3 nucleotides are TGTGCCAGCCAGCGGCCTCCCACTGAAGCTTTCTTT. The chain uses TRBV19 and TRBJ1-1; D remains ambiguous. The germline gives CDR1 LNHDA, CDR2 SQIVND (reference sequence). V was pared by 9 bases and J by 4 bases, with 12 bases between. The CDR3 is 12 amino acids. The full variable domain, rest sourced from reference TRBV19 and TRBJ1-1, is DGGITQSPKYLFRKEGQNVTLSCEQNLNHDAMYWYRQDPGQGLRLIYYSQIVNDFQKGDIAEGYSVSREKKESFPLTVTSAQKNPTAFYLCASQRPPTEAFFGQGTRLTVV.

This clone was seen a handful of times. This chain links TRBV4-1 with TRBJ1-1, with unresolved D. Germline-derived CDR1 and CDR2 are MGHRA and YSYEKL. The CDR3 totals 15 residues. The V and J ends lost 2 bases and 3 bases respectively, with 13 bases between them. The CDR3 here is CASSQREGGYTEAFF. The CDR3, as DNA: TGCGCCAGCAGCCAACGGGAGGGAGGGTACACTGAAGCTTTCTTT.

The CDR3 DNA reads as TGTGCCAGCAGCCTATCGGGGGGGGAGACCCAGTACTTC. It codes for CASSLSGGETQYF. This sequence joins TRBV9 and TRBJ2-5; 8 nucleotides align to TRBD2. V gave up 4 bases and J gave up 5 bases; unmatched junction bases: 4. The germline gives CDR1 SGDLS, CDR2 YYNGEE. There are 13 residues in the CDR3.

This clone was observed once. The CDR3 loop is CASSYLGDTEAFF. CDR3 nucleotides: TGTGCCAGCAGTTACCTCGGGGACACTGAAGCTTTCTTT. The rearrangement links TRBV6-5 to TRBJ1-1, with unresolved D. The germline gives CDR1 MNHEY, CDR2 SVGAGI. V lost 2 bases and J lost 3, with 7 bases in between. The CDR3 runs to 13 residues.

The V call is TRBV2, the J call TRBJ2-1; D is perhaps TRBD2 (6 bases). V gave up 11 bases and J gave up 8 bases, with 19 bases separating them. This CDR3 comprises 13 residues. Germline-derived CDR1 and CDR2 are SNHLY and FYNNEI. The CDR3 DNA reads TGTGCCGGGGGGAGGCTCCTTCAGGATGAGCAGTTCTTC. This sequence encodes CAGGRLLQDEQFF.

CDR3 loop: CASSPPGVETQYF. The CDR3 DNA reads TGTGCCAGCAGCCCCCCGGGGGTGGAGACCCAGTACTTC. This sequence joins TRBV9 and TRBJ2-5, with D possibly matching TRBD2 (6 bases). CDR3 length equals 13 residues. Trimming shortened V by 4 bases and J by 5 bases, and 12 bases separated the two germline ends. Looked up from germline, CDR1 is SGDLS and CDR2 is YYNGEE.

V and J are TRBV5-1 and TRBJ2-1; D unresolved. The germline V gene has CDR1 SGHRS and CDR2 YFSETQ. This CDR3 region has 14 residues. V was shortened by 1 base and J by 8 bases, with 13 bases between the two germline ends. Here the CDR3 reads CASSLSQAGHEQFF. As DNA, the CDR3 is TGCGCCAGCAGCTTGTCGCAGGCAGGCCATGAGCAGTTCTTC.

The genes are TRBV6-4 and TRBJ2-3; the match to TRBD1 covers 8 bases. The CDR3 totals 15 residues. CDR1 MRHNA and CDR2 SNTAGT come from the germline V gene. The V gene end was trimmed by 2 bases and the J gene end by 6 bases; junction bases not matched to a gene: 7. CDR3 region: CASSDGAGGMDTQYF. The CDR3 DNA follows: TGTGCCAGCAGTGACGGGGCAGGGGGCATGGATACGCAGTATTTT.